These 17 T cell receptor beta chains originate from one sample sequenced in a study of T cells after yellow fever vaccination. TCRdb re-called the 5' RACE reads through MiXCR, storing one row per CDR3 protein. The sample lists about 130,000 distinct CDR3 sequences, more than 6.5% occurring once. This material consisted of CD4+ T cells sorted from PBMCs, taken roughly 10 days after the first yellow fever vaccination. These receptors were collected from a man younger than 35 who received the YFV17D yellow fever vaccine.

This clonotype was seen a handful of times. The chain recombines TRBV20-1 with TRBJ1-2, with a tentative D call TRBD1 (6 bases). This CDR3 has 16 residues. Trimming cost V 6 bases and J 4 bases, with 24 bases left between them. CDR1 and CDR2 (germline): DFQATT, SNEGSKA (reference sequence). For the CDR3, the DNA is TGCAGTGCCCACTCCGTGGGGGGACACCGACTCTATGGCTACACCTTC. As protein: CSAHSVGGHRLYGYTF.

This clonotype was seen at least ten times. The rearrangement uses TRBV6-2 or TRBV6-3 and TRBJ2-3; TRBD2 is a possible D gene (7 bases). V lost 6 bases and J 4 bases, leaving 17 bases between the germline ends. Germline V gives CDR1 MNHEY, CDR2 SVGEGT. The length of the CDR3 is 15 residues. The CDR3 loop reads CASRGGQGFPDTQYF. The CDR3 DNA is TGTGCCAGCAGGGGGGGGCAGGGGTTCCCAGATACGCAGTATTTT.

Ten or more counts support this clonotype. The gene calls are TRBV5-1 and TRBJ2-5; D is ambiguous. V lost 0 bases and J lost 1, with 4 bases in between. The germline V gene has CDR1 SGHRS and CDR2 YFSETQ. This CDR3 comprises 13 residues. CDR3 amino acids: CASSLGGQETQYF. DNA for the CDR3: TGCGCCAGCAGCTTGGGGGGCCAAGAGACCCAGTACTTC. Looking up the rest from reference TRBV5-1 and TRBJ2-5 gives the full variable domain: KAGVTQTPRYLIKTRGQQVTLSCSPISGHRSVSWYQQTPGQGLQFLFEYFSETQRNKGNFPGRFSGRQFSNSRSEMNVSTLELGDSALYLCASSLGGQETQYFGPGTRLLVL.

The sample holds many counts of this clonotype. The chain is built from TRBV10-3 and TRBJ1-5; D gene unclear. Germline V gene lookup returns CDR1 ENHRY and CDR2 SYGVKD. The CDR3 contains 12 residues. Trimming removed 7 bases from V and 2 bases from J, with 6 bases in between. The CDR3 region is CAINGGNQPQHF. The CDR3 DNA is TGTGCCATCAATGGGGGCAATCAGCCCCAGCATTTT.

A word on this clonotype: A much larger clone differs from this one at a single base, so this may be a read error. The chain carries TRBV4-2 and TRBJ2-4; a possible D gene is TRBD1 (5 bases). V was pared by 0 bases and J by 8 bases, with 11 bases between. CDR1 is LGHNA and CDR2 is YNFKEQ in the germline V gene. The CDR3 runs to 14 residues. The CDR3 protein is CASSQESGLDIQYF. CDR3 nucleotide sequence: TGTGCCAGCAGCCAAGAATCAGGGTTGGACATTCAGTACTTC.

This clonotype appeared a few times. This chain connects TRBV15 to TRBJ2-1; 9 bases agree with TRBD2. The CDR3 has 15 amino acids. Germline CDR1 and CDR2: LNHNV and YYDKDF (reference sequence). V shed 0 bases and J 3 bases; nucleotides not matched to a gene: 0. CDR3 sequence reads: CATSRDSGGYNEQFF. For the CDR3, the DNA is TGTGCCACCAGCAGAGATAGCGGGGGCTACAATGAGCAGTTCTTC.

This clonotype was counted many times. V gene TRBV6-2 or TRBV6-3 combines with J gene TRBJ2-7, with 8 positions matching TRBD2. V lost 2 bases and J lost 2; bases outside the gene matches: 8. The CDR3 consists of 16 residues. Looked up from germline, CDR1 is MNHEY and CDR2 is SVGEGT. As DNA, the CDR3 is TGTGCCAGCAGTTACCCCGGGAGGGGACTAACCTACGAGCAGTACTTC. Residues: CASSYPGRGLTYEQYF.

This clonotype was recorded at least ten times. The V call is TRBV20-1, the J call TRBJ2-1, with 10 bases that match TRBD2. The CDR3 length is 14 residues. Looked up from germline, CDR1 is DFQATT and CDR2 is SNEGSKA (reference sequence). V lost 1 base and J lost 6; bases outside the gene matches: 3. CDR3 in amino acids: CSARALAGVNEQFF. The CDR3 coding sequence is TGCAGTGCTAGAGCCCTAGCGGGGGTCAATGAGCAGTTCTTC.

This clonotype was found many times. J is TRBJ2-7 and V is TRBV5-1, with 9 bases aligning to TRBD1. Germline V gene data show CDR1 as SGHRS and CDR2 as YFSETQ. The CDR3 extends over 15 amino acids. V dropped 4 bases and J dropped 5; count of bases not matched to a gene: 10. This CDR3 is CASSPEGTGTHEQYF. In DNA form, the CDR3 reads TGCGCCAGCAGCCCGGAAGGGACAGGGACCCACGAGCAGTACTTC.

This clonotype was seen at least ten times. The CDR3, as DNA: TGTGCCAGCAGCCCCGGGGCTAGCGTCCTCCAAGAGACCCAGTACTTC. This gives the protein CASSPGASVLQETQYF. The V and J genes are TRBV7-2 and TRBJ2-5; D is possibly TRBD2 (6 bases). CDR1 and CDR2 (germline): SGHTA, FQGNSA. V gave up 5 bases and J gave up 1 base, with 17 bases separating them. This CDR3 has 16 amino acids.

This clonotype is labeled as medium-sized. The rearrangement links TRBV7-9 to TRBJ2-2; D not resolved. There are 13 residues in the CDR3. Per germline, CDR1 SEHNR and CDR2 FQNEAQ (reference sequence). The V end lost 5 bases, the J end lost 6 bases, and 10 bases lay between the germline ends. DNA for the CDR3: TGTGCCAGCAGCACCTTTGACGCCGGGGAGCTGTTTTTT. Protein sequence: CASSTFDAGELFF.

Points on this clonotype: A single base separates this from a much larger clone, so it may be a read error. V gene TRBV2 combines with J gene TRBJ1-5; D is perhaps TRBD1 (6 bases). The germline CDR1 and CDR2 sequences are SNHLY and FYNNEI. CDR3 size: 12 residues. CDR3 in DNA: TGTACCAGCAGTACAGGGATACAGCCCCAGCATTTT. It yields the protein CTSSTGIQPQHF.

The chain couples TRBV13 to TRBJ1-1, with D maybe TRBD1 (6 bases). This CDR3 contains 16 residues. Trimming removed 4 bases at V and 1 base at J, with 16 bases between. Germline CDR1 and CDR2: PRHDT and FYEKMQ (reference sequence). The CDR3 DNA follows: TGTGCCAGCAGCTCTTACGGACAGACTCAGAACACTGAAGCTTTCTTT. Amino acids: CASSSYGQTQNTEAFF.

This clonotype has at least ten counts. The chain has TRBV23-1 and TRBJ2-1, with D perhaps TRBD2 (6 bases). TRBV23-1 counts as an open reading frame of uncertain function. Trimming removed 5 bases from V and 8 bases from J, with 7 bases in between. This CDR3 is built from 11 residues. The CDR3 DNA reads TGCGCCAGCAGTAGGAGGGATGAGCAGTTCTTC. This gives the protein CASSRRDEQFF.

This chain connects TRBV5-5 to TRBJ2-7; no firm D call. The CDR3 runs to 13 residues. Germline lookup yields CDR1 SGHKS and CDR2 YYEKEE (reference sequence). The V end was cut by 5 bases, the J end by 3 bases, with 12 bases between. The CDR3 loop is CASRAGPHYEQYV. Here the CDR3 DNA reads TGTGCCAGCAGGGCCGGTCCCCACTACGAGCAGTACGTC.

This clonotype was found a few times. The V gene is TRBV11-3, the J gene TRBJ2-3; 11 bases map to TRBD2. The CDR3 is 16 residues long. Per the germline V gene, CDR1 is SGHNT and CDR2 is YENEEA. V lost 5 bases to trimming and J lost 1 base; unmatched junction nucleotides: 5. In nucleotides, the CDR3 is TGTGCCAGCAGCAGGACTAGCGGGCGCCGCACAGATACGCAGTATTTT. This translates into CASSRTSGRRTDTQYF.

There are many counts of this clonotype. This sequence joins TRBV18 and TRBJ2-3, with D perhaps TRBD1 or TRBD2 (5 bases each). CDR3 size: 15 residues. V was trimmed by 3 bases and J by 4 bases, leaving 14 bases between them. Germline V gene data show CDR1 as KGHSH and CDR2 as LQKENI. CDR3 in amino acids: CASSPPRGGADTQYF. As DNA, the CDR3 is TGTGCCAGCTCACCCCCACGGGGCGGAGCAGATACGCAGTATTTT.